This TCR beta chain was found in a study of shared clonotypes between healthy human individuals. Whole-study findings and limits: Inspection by rarefaction showed sorted-subset sequencing to be incomplete despite large depth. Unshared clonotypes carried lower generation probabilities than those common to all four donors. Clonotypes that were shared across a few donors made up roughly 5.2% of naive CD4 clonotypes.

CD8 cells classed as naive were CD45RO-negative and positively selected for CCR7, excluding terminally differentiated effector memory CD45RA+ cells. Produced via immunoSEQ multiplex PCR; TCRdb's table is partial and in-frame only. Of about 2 million clones listed, about 95% are singletons. Note on this clone: Antigen: not known.

From germline, CDR1 is LNHDA and CDR2 SQIVND (reference sequence). Trimming cost V 2 bases and J 6 bases; bases outside gene matches: 6. The CDR3 has 16 residues. The receptor's source is a man younger than 30 in good health. The chain joins TRBV19 to TRBJ2-3; 12 nucleotides line up with TRBD2. The sample was naive CD8+ T cells sorted from blood. The CDR3 nucleotides are TGTGCCAGTAGTATAAGACTAGCGGGAGAAGTGGATACGCAGTATTTT. Translating gives CASSIRLAGEVDTQYF.